These 3 T cell receptor beta chains were sequenced from one sample in a study of T cell repertoires in cytomegalovirus infection. For these TCRs, the target antigens are not known. TCRdb independently ran MiXCR on the reads; one entry per CDR3 protein. The sample has 200,000 or so distinct CDR3 sequences; 38% are singletons. Specimen: CD8+ T cells from cultured PBMCs, collected from culture after CMV antigen stimulation. The source of these receptors is a human donor in good health (CMV status not recorded). Some clones in this sample may be carry-over from other donors' samples.

This rearrangement joins TRBV28 to TRBJ2-5; weak D call: TRBD2 (6 bases). The CDR3 contains 14 residues. Trimming took off 1 base at V and 4 bases at J, with 10 bases between the two ends. Germline-derived CDR1 and CDR2 are MDHEN and SYDVKM. CDR3 sequence: CASSLSEEGETQYF. Here the CDR3 DNA reads TGTGCCAGCAGTTTATCGGAGGAGGGAGAGACCCAGTACTTC.

This clonotype showed up just a few times. The chain uses TRBV12-3 or TRBV12-4 and TRBJ1-1; 8 bases fit TRBD1. The J segment lost 1 base and the V segment lost 8 bases, leaving 9 bases of the junction unmatched. This CDR3 comprises 15 residues. The CDR3 DNA is TGTGCCAGCTTAGATGGGACAGGCGCGAACACTGAAGCTTTCTTT. It encodes CASLDGTGANTEAFF.

The J gene is TRBJ2-7, the V gene TRBV7-9; 8 nucleotides align to TRBD2. Germline V CDR1 and CDR2: SEHNR, FQNEAQ (reference sequence). The CDR3 is made up of 16 amino acids. After removal of 5 bases from V and 1 base from J, the junction contained 10 bases not matched to a gene. The CDR3, as DNA: TGTGCCAGCAGCGGGGCTGGGACTAGTATTTCCTACGAGCAGTACTTC. Protein product: CASSGAGTSISYEQYF. Together with reference TRBV7-9 and TRBJ2-7, the CDR3 gives the full variable domain: DTGVSQNPRHKITKRGQNVTFRCDPISEHNRLYWYRQTLGQGPEFLTYFQNEAQLEKSRLLSDRFSAERPKGSFSTLEIQRTEQGDSAMYLCASSGAGTSISYEQYFGPGTRLTVT.